Below, 7 T cell receptor beta chains from the same sample are listed, as sequenced in a study of T cells in Graves' hyperthyroidism and ophthalmopathy. Amplification of TCR beta CDR3 regions was performed using RNA transcripts as template. Using the HTBI primer set, a first-round RT-PCR was run on the TCR CDR3. A single record per CDR3 protein comes from TCRdb applying MiXCR to the multiplex PCR reads. The sample shows fewer than 250,000 distinct CDR3 sequences, approximately 25% of them seen only once. Material: blood. The receptors were sampled from a woman aged 40 to 50 with Graves' ophthalmopathy.

This clonotype was seen many times. This chain uses TRBV6-1 with TRBJ1-1; D gene unclear. The ends were cut back, 0 bases at V and 0 bases at J, with 11 bases in the middle. CDR1 is MNHNS, CDR2 SASEGT, per germline. This CDR3 contains 16 residues. DNA of the CDR3: TGTGCCAGCAGTGAAGCGTTAGGACTCTTGAACACTGAAGCTTTCTTT. It yields the protein CASSEALGLLNTEAFF.

Only a few counts were recorded for this clonotype. The chain uses TRBV19 and TRBJ2-7, with D perhaps TRBD2 (5 bases). Germline V gives CDR1 LNHDA, CDR2 SQIVND (reference sequence). CDR3 size: 12 residues. V lost 5 bases, J lost 5 bases, and 10 bases lay in between. The CDR3 loop reads CASSGLADEQYF. The CDR3 DNA reads TGTGCCAGTAGTGGGCTAGCTGACGAGCAGTACTTC.

At least ten counts were recorded for this clonotype. The rearrangement links TRBV11-2 to TRBJ2-7; 15 bases are a match to TRBD2. The CDR3 covers 19 residues. Germline CDR1 is SGHAT and CDR2 is FQNNGV. V was pared by 0 bases and J by 3 bases, with 9 bases of the junction left unmatched. CDR3 nucleotide sequence: TGTGCCAGCAGCTTAGACATTCCGGGACTAGCGGGAGGTAGCTACGAGCAGTACTTC. Amino acids: CASSLDIPGLAGGSYEQYF.

The chain links TRBV28 to TRBJ2-5; no definite D call. The germline gives CDR1 MDHEN, CDR2 SYDVKM. Trimming took off 2 bases at V and 5 bases at J, with 12 bases between the two ends. There are 14 residues in the CDR3. The CDR3 region is CASSLTGLGETQYF. DNA for the CDR3: TGTGCCAGCAGTTTAACCGGGTTGGGGGAGACCCAGTACTTC.

Regarding this clonotype: Germline and junction disagree at one end, which may indicate a read error. In DNA form, the CDR3 reads TGTGCTAGCAGCTTAGGGTGGACAAACCAAGAGACCCAGTACTTC. It yields the protein CASSLGWTNQETQYF. The rearrangement joins TRBV7-7 to TRBJ2-5; D is perhaps TRBD1 (5 bases). CDR1 and CDR2 (germline): SSHAT, FNYEAQ (reference sequence). The CDR3 length is 15 residues.

This clonotype was seen many times. The chain combines TRBV11-2 with TRBJ1-2; 9 nucleotides agree with TRBD1. The V gene's germline CDR1 is SGHAT and CDR2 FQNNGV. V lost 1 base, J lost 4 bases, and 7 bases stayed unmatched. The CDR3 covers 16 residues. The CDR3 loop reads CASSLGGQGRSYGYTF. For the CDR3, the DNA is TGTGCCAGCAGCTTAGGGGGACAGGGACGTTCCTATGGCTACACCTTC.

This chain connects TRBV12-3 or TRBV12-4 to TRBJ1-1, with D perhaps matching TRBD1 (5 bases). This CDR3 has 15 amino acids. Trimming removed 7 bases at V and 1 base at J, with 16 bases between. The CDR3 loop reads CASTLGDSRNTEAFF. The CDR3 DNA reads as TGTGCCAGCACTCTGGGAGACAGTCGGAACACTGAAGCTTTCTTT.